One sample yielded the 17 T cell receptor beta chains listed below, sequenced in a study of cytomegalovirus exposure and HLA in healthy donors. In the PCR, 60 Vbeta and 13 Jbeta primers were used. Clones were sequenced by immunoSEQ multiplex PCR, and TCRdb holds only the in-frame ones, with some missing. The sample lists about 170,000 clones; 70% to 90% were seen once. The specimen sequenced was PBMCs. All receptors come from a young man in good health and CMV-seropositive.

This clone was recorded a few times. Other DNA variants within this sample encode the same CDR3. The chain is built from TRBV5-6 and TRBJ1-3; no definite D call. V dropped 1 base and J dropped 2 bases, with 7 bases sitting between them. The CDR3 consists of 14 residues. The germline V gene encodes CDR1 SGHDT and CDR2 YYEEEE. CDR3 in DNA: TGTGCCAGCAGCTTGTTAGCAGCTGGAAACACCATATATTTT. Its translation is CASSLLAAGNTIYF.

This clone came up a few times. This CDR3 is CASSQDTARSNQPQHF. The DNA of the CDR3 is TGCGCCAGCAGCCAAGATACCGCTAGGAGCAATCAGCCCCAGCATTTT. V is TRBV4-1 and J is TRBJ1-5, with D hard to call. Germline CDR1 MGHRA, CDR2 YSYEKL. V lost 0 bases to trimming and J lost 1 base, with 10 bases between them. CDR3 length: 16 amino acids.

This rearrangement joins TRBV6-1 to TRBJ1-2; a weak D match, TRBD1 (6 bases). The CDR3 length is 14 residues. Germline V CDR1 and CDR2: MNHNS, SASEGT. Trimming pared 1 base from V and 8 bases from J, leaving 14 bases between. The CDR3 here is CASSEGGGRVGYTF. CDR3 DNA sequence: TGTGCCAGCAGTGAAGGGGGGGGGCGCGTCGGCTACACCTTC.

CDR3 loop: CASSFTGATEQYV. In DNA, the CDR3 is TGTGCCAGCAGTTTTACGGGAGCCACCGAGCAGTACGTC. The V call is TRBV6-5, the J call TRBJ2-7, with D possibly TRBD2 on 6 matching bases. Trimming took off 4 bases at V and 6 bases at J, with 13 bases between the two ends. Germline values: CDR1 MNHEY, CDR2 SVGAGI. This CDR3 comprises 13 residues.

The chain recombines TRBV28 with TRBJ2-7, with TRBD2 matching 9 bases. CDR3 length: 17 amino acids. Germline V lookup: CDR1 MDHEN, CDR2 SYDVKM. V gave up 2 bases and J gave up 2 bases; unmatched junction bases: 10. The CDR3 spells CASSLILTSGGTYEQYF. CDR3 in DNA: TGTGCCAGCAGTTTAATCTTGACTAGCGGAGGGACCTACGAGCAGTACTTC.

The chain couples TRBV27 to TRBJ2-7; the match to TRBD2 covers 10 bases. With 6 bases clipped from V and 3 bases from J, the junction kept 8 bases outside the gene matches. The CDR3 consists of 15 residues. Germline values: CDR1 MNHEY, CDR2 SMNVEV (reference sequence). The CDR3 bases are TGTGCCAGCAGCGCTAGCGGGGGCCTCCTCTACGAGCAGTACTTC. This gives the protein CASSASGGLLYEQYF.

This clone was observed once. V is TRBV14 and J is TRBJ2-7; a possible D gene is TRBD1 (5 bases). Looked up from germline, CDR1 is SGHDN and CDR2 is FVKESK. V lost 2 bases, J lost 3 bases, and 8 bases lay in between. This CDR3 region has 13 residues. DNA of the CDR3: TGTGCCAGCAGCCAACAGGGTTACTACGAGCAGTACTTC. Translated: CASSQQGYYEQYF.

The rearrangement joins TRBV5-1 to TRBJ2-5; 11 bases agree with TRBD2. The germline gives CDR1 SGHRS, CDR2 YFSETQ. V shed 4 bases and J 1 base; nucleotides not matched to a gene: 3. The CDR3 is 15 amino acids. CDR3 coding DNA: TGCGCCAGCAGCGACACTAGCGGGGGCCAAGAGACCCAGTACTTC. Protein sequence: CASSDTSGGQETQYF.

The chain is built from TRBV27 and TRBJ2-7; perhaps TRBD1 as D (5 bases). CDR3 length: 14 amino acids. Germline CDR1 reads MNHEY; CDR2 reads SMNVEV (reference sequence). The V gene lost 6 bases and the J gene lost 2 bases, with 14 bases spanning the gap. CDR3 region: CASRPQTATYEQYV. CDR3 sequence (DNA): TGTGCCAGCAGACCACAGACAGCCACCTACGAGCAGTACGTC.

This sequence joins TRBV6-5 and TRBJ2-1; 10 positions match TRBD2. From germline, CDR1 is MNHEY and CDR2 SVGAGI. V lost 7 bases, J lost 8 bases, and 11 bases stayed unmatched. This CDR3 comprises 15 residues. DNA of the CDR3: TGTGCCAGCACCCCGACTAGCGGGCCCTCGGATGAGCAGTTCTTC. It specifies CASTPTSGPSDEQFF.

Worth noting for this clone: Other DNA sequences in this specimen translate into the identical CDR3. The chain recombines TRBV14 with TRBJ2-7; 10 nucleotides agree with TRBD2. This CDR3 has 15 residues. The germline CDR1 and CDR2 sequences are SGHDN and FVKESK. V gave up 1 base and J gave up 0 bases; unmatched junction bases: 0. The CDR3 here is CASSQGLAGSYEQYV. The DNA for the CDR3 is TGTGCCAGCAGCCAAGGACTAGCGGGCTCCTACGAGCAGTACGTC.

The chain links TRBV2 to TRBJ1-1; TRBD1 agrees at 7 bases. The CDR3 runs 13 residues. Looked up from germline, CDR1 is SNHLY and CDR2 is FYNNEI. V trimming: 5 bases; J trimming: 3 bases; junction bases outside the gene matches: 3. In nucleotides, the CDR3 is TGTGCCAGCAGTAAAACAGGGGACACTGAAGCTTTCTTT. Its protein is CASSKTGDTEAFF.

The CDR3 nucleotides read TGTGCCTGGGTCGTGACTCACAATGAGCAGTTCTTC. Translation: CAWVVTHNEQFF. The V and J genes are TRBV30 and TRBJ2-1; D is ambiguous. Germline-derived CDR1 and CDR2 are GTSNPN and SVGIG (reference sequence). V was shortened by 5 bases and J by 5 bases, with 10 bases between the two germline ends. The CDR3 contains 12 residues.

The J gene is TRBJ1-1, the V gene TRBV4-1; TRBD1 is a possible D gene (5 bases). The CDR3 is 14 residues long. Per germline, CDR1 MGHRA and CDR2 YSYEKL. Trimming pared 6 bases from V and 2 bases from J, leaving 13 bases between. CDR3 coding DNA: TGCGCCAGCAGGGTACTGCAGGGAAACACTGAAGCTTTCTTT. Translating gives CASRVLQGNTEAFF.

This clone occurred once. V is TRBV15 and J is TRBJ2-2, with unresolved D. CDR1 LNHNV and CDR2 YYDKDF come from the germline V gene (reference sequence). CDR3 length: 17 residues. Trimming cost V 0 bases and J 2 bases, with 13 bases left between them. The CDR3 bases are TGTGCCACCAGCAGAGATTGGCCCAACCCAAACACCGGGGAGCTGTTTTTT. Protein sequence: CATSRDWPNPNTGELFF.

This rearrangement joins TRBV7-2 to TRBJ2-1, with 7 positions matching TRBD2. The CDR3 spans 16 residues. Trimming at V came to 7 bases and at J to 4 bases, leaving 13 bases not matched to a gene. Germline values: CDR1 SGHTA, CDR2 FQGNSA. DNA of the CDR3: TGTGCCAGCACCGCGACCGGGACTATGCTGTACAATGAGCAGTTCTTC. Residues: CASTATGTMLYNEQFF.

The gene calls are TRBV5-4 and TRBJ1-2; 7 bases fit TRBD1. After removal of 3 bases from V and 6 bases from J, the junction contained 5 bases not matched to a gene. CDR1 SGHNT and CDR2 YYREEE come from the germline V gene (reference sequence). The CDR3 spans 13 residues. The CDR3 DNA reads TGTGCCAGCAGCTCACCCGGGACAGATGGCTACACCTTC. Amino acids: CASSSPGTDGYTF. Based on the CDR3 plus reference TRBV5-4 and TRBJ1-2, the full variable domain is ETGVTQSPTHLIKTRGQQVTLRCSSQSGHNTVSWYQQALGQGPQFIFQYYREEENGRGNFPPRFSGLQFPNYSSELNVNALELDDSALYLCASSSPGTDGYTFGSGTRLTVV.